Below, 30 T cell receptor beta chains from the same sample are listed, as sequenced in a study of blood T cell repertoires in COVID-19 (dated by TCRdb to between 2020 and 2021). Library method: the immunoSEQ multiplex PCR assay. TCRdb provides this immuneACCESS table in a form limited to in-frame rearrangements. Some clones are lacking; in checked studies, under half of them reflect an unresolved V gene, and why the rest are absent is not known. For this sample there are 200,000 or so clones; around 77% appear just once. The ten largest account for 15% to 20% of the sample. The specimen was peripheral blood. These TCRs come from a man in his sixties with active or convalescent COVID-19.

This rearrangement joins TRBV10-1 to TRBJ2-1; the match to TRBD2 covers 7 bases. The germline gives CDR1 WNHNN, CDR2 SYGVQD (reference sequence). CDR3 size: 14 residues. CDR3 DNA: TGCGCGGGAGGGTTAGAGCGATACTACAATGAGCAGTTCTTC. It yields the protein CAGGLERYYNEQFF.

CDR3 in amino acids: CASSLESGSYEQYF. The CDR3 nucleotides read TGTGCCAGCAGCTTAGAATCAGGGTCCTACGAGCAGTACTTC. The rearrangement joins TRBV11-1 to TRBJ2-7; maybe TRBD1 (5 bases). The CDR3 has 14 residues. Germline-derived CDR1 and CDR2 are SGHAT and FQDESV (reference sequence). The V gene lost 1 base and the J gene lost 1 base, with 8 bases spanning the gap.

The chain recombines TRBV25-1 with TRBJ2-7; D gene ambiguous. V dropped 3 bases and J dropped 3 bases, with 12 bases sitting between them. Germline CDR1 and CDR2: MGHDK and SYGVNS. The CDR3 is made up of 14 amino acids. The CDR3 protein is CASSDRLAYYEQYF. The CDR3 DNA sequence: TGTGCCAGCAGTGACCGACTCGCCTACTACGAGCAGTACTTC.

This rearrangement joins TRBV5-1 to TRBJ2-3; 11 bases are shared with TRBD2. Looked up from germline, CDR1 is SGHRS and CDR2 is YFSETQ. Germline trimming cut 1 base from V and 8 bases from J; bases unmatched to any gene: 9. CDR3 length: 16 amino acids. The DNA of the CDR3 is TGCGCCAGCAGCTTGACTAGCGGGAGCGCCCACCGTACGCAGTATTTT. It is translated as CASSLTSGSAHRTQYF.

The chain is built from TRBV27 and TRBJ2-2; the match to TRBD2 covers 10 bases. J gave up 4 bases and V 6 bases, and 5 bases lay outside the gene matches. CDR1 and CDR2 (germline): MNHEY, SMNVEV (reference sequence). The CDR3 loop spans 15 amino acids. The CDR3 loop is CASSPSGRTTGELFF. For the CDR3, the DNA is TGTGCCAGCAGCCCTAGCGGGAGAACCACCGGGGAGCTGTTTTTT.

The chain links TRBV5-6 to TRBJ2-5; 8 nucleotides match TRBD2. This CDR3 has 14 amino acids. The V gene's germline CDR1 is SGHDT and CDR2 YYEEEE. V was clipped by 4 bases and J by 5 bases; unmatched bases: 7. The CDR3 nucleotides read TGTGCCAGCAGCATCTGGACTAGCCCGGAGACCCAGTACTTC. Its protein product is CASSIWTSPETQYF.

This clone appeared a single time. The chain couples TRBV7-9 to TRBJ2-7, with 14 bases that match TRBD2. Per germline, CDR1 SEHNR and CDR2 FQNEAQ (reference sequence). The CDR3 length is 16 residues. V trimming: 5 bases; J trimming: 3 bases; junction bases outside the gene matches: 6. This CDR3 is CASSLPGLAGDYEQYF. The CDR3 DNA is TGTGCCAGCAGCCTCCCGGGACTAGCGGGAGACTACGAGCAGTACTTC.

DNA of the CDR3: TGCAGTGCTAGTGAGTGGGGGCACTACAATGAGCAGTTCTTC. It encodes CSASEWGHYNEQFF. The chain is built from TRBV20-1 and TRBJ2-1; tentative D call: TRBD1 (6 bases). Trimming removed 3 bases at V and 3 bases at J, with 12 bases between. CDR3 length equals 14 residues. CDR1 and CDR2 from the germline V gene are DFQATT and SNEGSKA (reference sequence).

This clone was observed a handful of times. V gene TRBV27 combines with J gene TRBJ2-5, with a possible D match to TRBD2 (6 bases). Trimming cost V 7 bases and J 5 bases, with 17 bases left between them. CDR1 and CDR2 from the germline V gene are MNHEY and SMNVEV (reference sequence). The CDR3 totals 14 residues. CDR3 protein: CASKLGGAGETQYF. DNA for the CDR3: TGTGCCAGCAAGTTAGGAGGGGCGGGGGAGACCCAGTACTTC.

Turning to this clone: Germline and junction disagree at one end, which may indicate a read error. This sequence joins TRBV5-5 and TRBJ2-7; 7 positions match TRBD1. The CDR3 is 15 residues long. The germline gives CDR1 SGHKS, CDR2 YYEKEE (reference sequence). CDR3 nucleotide sequence: TGTGCCAGCAGCCCATCTACAGGGGCGTCCTACGAGCAATACTTC. It yields the protein CASSPSTGASYEQYF.

V and J are TRBV19 and TRBJ2-7; TRBD1 aligns across 7 bases. V shed 5 bases, J shed 7 bases, and the junction held 14 bases outside the gene matches. This CDR3 contains 15 residues. Germline assignment: CDR1 LNHDA and CDR2 SQIVND (reference sequence). CDR3 sequence: CASSHTGTRGIEQYF. CDR3 bases: TGTGCCAGTAGTCATACAGGGACCAGGGGGATAGAGCAGTACTTC.

The genes are TRBV28 and TRBJ2-3, with a weak D call TRBD2 (6 bases). The CDR3 length is 15 residues. V was cut by 5 bases and J by 0 bases, with 12 bases left in between. Germline-derived CDR1 and CDR2 are MDHEN and SYDVKM. CDR3 coding DNA: TGTGCCAGCAGTCTAGCGAGACTTAGCACAGATACGCAGTATTTT. Residues: CASSLARLSTDTQYF. Together with reference TRBV28 and TRBJ2-3, the CDR3 gives the full variable domain: DVKVTQSSRYLVKRTGEKVFLECVQDMDHENMFWYRQDPGLGLRLIYFSYDVKMKEKGDIPEGYSVSREKKERFSLILESASTNQTSMYLCASSLARLSTDTQYFGPGTRLTVL.

The chain employs TRBV12-3 or TRBV12-4 and TRBJ1-4; the D is unclear. The CDR3 is 13 residues long. Trimming removed 3 bases from V and 2 bases from J, with 4 bases in between. The CDR3 is CASSFSTNEKLFF. CDR3 nucleotides: TGTGCCAGCAGTTTTAGTACTAATGAAAAACTGTTTTTT.

The chain joins TRBV7-3 to TRBJ2-1; 9 nucleotides agree with TRBD2. The CDR3 contains 14 residues. V was pared by 2 bases and J by 6 bases, with 2 bases of the junction left unmatched. The germline V gene encodes CDR1 SGHTA and CDR2 FQGTGA. The CDR3 DNA is TGTGCCAGCAGCTTAGCGGGAGGGCCCAATGAGCAGTTCTTC. Encoded protein: CASSLAGGPNEQFF.

The J gene is TRBJ2-2, the V gene TRBV5-1; D might be TRBD2 (5 bases). The CDR3 covers 15 residues. V lost 0 bases and J 6 bases, leaving 12 bases between the germline ends. Germline V CDR1 and CDR2: SGHRS, YFSETQ. This chain's CDR3 is CASSLEGRTSGELFF. Written as DNA, the CDR3 is TGCGCCAGCAGCTTGGAAGGGAGAACGTCCGGGGAGCTGTTTTTT.

CDR3 in amino acids: CASRQTGRGEAFF. The CDR3 DNA is TGCGCCAGCAGACAGACAGGTCGGGGTGAAGCTTTCTTT. The chain combines TRBV5-1 with TRBJ1-1, with a tentative D call TRBD1 (6 bases). CDR1 and CDR2 (germline): SGHRS, YFSETQ. Trimming left V 5 bases short and J 7 bases short, with 15 bases between. This CDR3 is built from 13 residues. The full variable domain, its missing parts supplied by reference TRBV5-1 and TRBJ1-1, is KAGVTQTPRYLIKTRGQQVTLSCSPISGHRSVSWYQQTPGQGLQFLFEYFSETQRNKGNFPGRFSGRQFSNSRSEMNVSTLELGDSALYLCASRQTGRGEAFFGQGTRLTVV.

V usage is TRBV5-5 and J usage is TRBJ2-3, with 8 positions matching TRBD1. From germline, CDR1 is SGHKS and CDR2 YYEKEE (reference sequence). The V segment lost 5 bases and the J segment 0 bases; nucleotides outside the gene matches: 2. The CDR3 is 14 residues long. The CDR3 region is CASRWTGSTDTQYF. CDR3 DNA sequence: TGTGCCAGCAGATGGACAGGGAGCACAGATACGCAGTATTTT.

The chain carries TRBV7-2 and TRBJ2-7; TRBD2 agrees at 10 bases. The CDR3 consists of 16 residues. Germline V CDR1 and CDR2: SGHTA, FQGNSA. Trimming at V came to 3 bases and at J to 1 base, leaving 6 bases not matched to a gene. CDR3 loop: CASSLWTSGPSYEQYF. As DNA, the CDR3 is TGTGCCAGCAGCTTGTGGACTAGCGGACCATCCTACGAGCAGTACTTC.

The rearrangement uses TRBV6-5 and TRBJ1-1, with 9 bases identical to TRBD1. CDR1 is MNHEY, CDR2 SVGAGI, per germline. This CDR3 has 15 amino acids. V was clipped by 4 bases and J by 1 base; unmatched bases: 4. The CDR3 sequence is CASSSDRGSNTEAFF. In DNA form, the CDR3 reads TGTGCCAGCAGTTCTGACAGGGGGTCGAACACTGAAGCTTTCTTT.

V usage is TRBV27 and J usage is TRBJ1-5; a possible D gene is TRBD1 (6 bases). The V gene lost 3 bases and the J gene lost 5 bases, with 14 bases spanning the gap. This CDR3 comprises 15 residues. Germline CDR1 reads MNHEY; CDR2 reads SMNVEV (reference sequence). CDR3 region: CASSFSGQNYQPQHF. The DNA of the CDR3 is TGTGCCAGCAGTTTCTCCGGACAGAATTATCAGCCCCAGCATTTT.

The V call is TRBV3-1 (or the pseudogene TRBV3-2), the J call TRBJ2-7, with TRBD2 identical over 10 bases. The junction had 3 bases not matched to a gene; V was cut back by 4 bases and J by 0 bases. CDR1 is LGHDT, CDR2 YNNKEL, per germline (reference sequence). This CDR3 spans 15 amino acids. The CDR3 region is CASSPRTSGSYEQYF. DNA of the CDR3: TGTGCCAGCAGCCCTAGGACTAGCGGCTCCTACGAGCAGTACTTC.

The genes are TRBV7-8 and TRBJ2-7, with D perhaps TRBD2 (5 bases). Trimming took 4 bases from V and 3 from J, leaving 16 bases between them. Germline V CDR1 and CDR2: SGHVS, FQNEAQ. This CDR3 comprises 15 residues. In DNA, the CDR3 is TGTGCCAGCAGCTCTTCACGACTACTGAGCTACGAGCAGTACTTC. Residues: CASSSSRLLSYEQYF.

This clone was detected only once. The V gene is TRBV28, the J gene TRBJ1-5; D remains unclear. Looked up from germline, CDR1 is MDHEN and CDR2 is SYDVKM. V lost 5 bases, J lost 1 base, and 12 bases lay in between. This CDR3 comprises 15 residues. The CDR3 reads CASSHSGESNQPQHF. Here the CDR3 DNA reads TGTGCCAGCAGTCATTCCGGGGAGAGCAATCAGCCCCAGCATTTT.

This clone was seen a single time. The chain is built from TRBV19 and TRBJ1-5; 8 bases agree with TRBD1. The CDR3 spans 16 residues. Germline CDR1 LNHDA, CDR2 SQIVND (reference sequence). V shed 6 bases, J shed 3 bases, and the junction held 10 bases outside the gene matches. CDR3 in DNA: TGTGCCAGTAGCCCTCTTACAGGGGGTGACAATCAGCCCCAGCATTTT. Amino acids: CASSPLTGGDNQPQHF. The full variable domain, rest sourced from reference TRBV19 and TRBJ1-5, is DGGITQSPKYLFRKEGQNVTLSCEQNLNHDAMYWYRQDPGQGLRLIYYSQIVNDFQKGDIAEGYSVSREKKESFPLTVTSAQKNPTAFYLCASSPLTGGDNQPQHFGDGTRLSIL.

This clone was seen repeatedly, ten times or more. This chain connects TRBV28 to TRBJ1-4; D gene ambiguous. Germline V gives CDR1 MDHEN, CDR2 SYDVKM. V was cut by 6 bases and J by 8 bases, with 13 bases left in between. The CDR3 has 13 amino acids. The DNA for the CDR3 is TGTGCCAGCAGGGGTCGGGGTAGGGAAAAACTGTTTTTT. Translating gives CASRGRGREKLFF.

The chain recombines TRBV28 with TRBJ2-5, with 7 bases fitting TRBD1. This CDR3 spans 13 amino acids. The V gene end was trimmed by 7 bases and the J gene end by 2 bases; junction bases not matched to a gene: 4. CDR1 and CDR2 from the germline V gene are MDHEN and SYDVKM. CDR3: CASTDRDQETQYF. The CDR3 bases are TGTGCCAGCACCGACAGGGATCAAGAGACCCAGTACTTC.

This clone was observed many times. This rearrangement joins TRBV18 to TRBJ1-6; 9 bases map to TRBD1. The CDR3 length is 16 residues. Germline loops: CDR1 KGHSH, CDR2 LQKENI. J was trimmed by 6 bases and V by 6 bases; bases with no gene match: 9. The CDR3, as DNA: TGTGCCAGCTCTCAACAACAGGGGGCGGGTAATTCACCCCTCCACTTT. Translation gives CASSQQQGAGNSPLHF. The full variable domain, rest sourced from reference TRBV18 and TRBJ1-6, is NAGVMQNPRHLVRRRGQEARLRCSPMKGHSHVYWYRQLPEEGLKFMVYLQKENIIDESGMPKERFSAEFPKEGPSILRIQQVVRGDSAAYFCASSQQQGAGNSPLHFGNGTRLTVT.

The V and J genes are TRBV9 and TRBJ2-7; 7 bases align to TRBD2. This CDR3 has 12 amino acids. Germline-derived CDR1 and CDR2 are SGDLS and YYNGEE. J was trimmed by 8 bases and V by 2 bases; bases with no gene match: 4. The DNA for the CDR3 is TGTGCCAGCAGCGTGGGCGGGAGCCAGCAGTACTTC. Protein product: CASSVGGSQQYF.

The chain recombines TRBV18 with TRBJ2-5; TRBD2 agrees at 8 bases. Germline-derived CDR1 and CDR2 are KGHSH and LQKENI. V was clipped by 4 bases and J by 7 bases; unmatched bases: 11. The CDR3 contains 15 residues. Written as DNA, the CDR3 is TGTGCCAGCTCACATACTAGCGGCCGGGATACGACCCAGTACTTC. Its protein product is CASSHTSGRDTTQYF.

V and J are TRBV29-1 and TRBJ1-2; 8 nucleotides match TRBD1. The CDR3 is made up of 13 amino acids. With V trimmed by 7 bases and J by 7 bases, 11 bases remained unmatched. Looked up from germline, CDR1 is SQVTM and CDR2 is ANQGSEA. CDR3 bases: TGCAGCGCCCAGGGAGGGACAGGCAGTGGCTACACCTTC. As protein: CSAQGGTGSGYTF.